This T cell receptor (beta chain) emerged from a study of lung T cells in sarcoidosis with Löfgren's syndrome. V lost 3 bases and J lost 5, with 5 bases in between. Germline V CDR1 and CDR2: SEHNR, FQNEAQ (reference sequence). This CDR3 is 12 amino acids long. TCRdb used MiXCR to reprocess the reads, holding one entry per CDR3 protein. This sample carries under 25,000 distinct CDR3 sequences, roughly a fifth of them seen once, and the ten largest clones take less than 0.95%. The study's findings and limits: Versus controls, Löfgren's syndrome patients reportedly showed TRAV12-1 and TRBV2 as most expanded. In alpha-beta pairs, TRAV12-1 favored TRBV2, and their CDR3s were homologous.

This clonotype is medium-sized in the sample. Its antigen is not identified. Material for sequencing was CD4+ T cells from bronchoalveolar lavage. The sequence derives from a human donor with sarcoidosis (Löfgren's syndrome or another form), or a control subject (not recorded which). J is TRBJ1-5 and V is TRBV7-9; D not resolved. In DNA, the CDR3 is TGTGCCAGCAGCTTTTGGGATCAGCCCCAGCATTTT. Protein product: CASSFWDQPQHF.